These T cell receptor beta chains were read from a single sample in a study of tumour-infiltrating T cells in Burkitt lymphoma. Profiled with immunoSEQ multiplex PCR; TCRdb holds only in-frame clones, not every one. The sample lists 4,000 to 5,000 clones; about 88% were seen once. Sequencing was done on a sample of tumor tissue. The receptors were sampled from a human donor with diffuse large B-cell lymphoma. Some clones in this sample may be carry-over from other donors' samples. CDR3s include the opening cysteine and the closing phenylalanine or tryptophan. Each record gives: V gene, clone size, D gene, CDR3 length, J gene, CDR3 DNA, CDR3 protein. D genes are given only for firm matches. Rows give clone size only sometimes, using once, few, many, or a class for an expanded clone.

v_gene: TRBV21-1
abundance: .
d_gene: .
len: 15
j_gene: TRBJ1-5
CDR3nt: TGTGCCAGCCGGGTCTGTGGGGATAGCAATCAGCCCCAGCATTTT
CDR3aa: CASRVCGDSNQPQHF

v_gene: TRBV15
abundance: .
d_gene: .
len: 14
j_gene: TRBJ1-2
CDR3nt: TGTGCCACCAGCAGAGATGGTGTATCTGATGGCTACACCTTC
CDR3aa: CATSRDGVSDGYTF

v_gene: TRBV5-2
abundance: .
d_gene: .
len: 16
j_gene: TRBJ1-2
CDR3nt: TGTGCCAGCAACGTCTTAGGAGAGTACGAGACCTATGGCTACACCTTC
CDR3aa: CASNVLGEYETYGYTF

v_gene: TRBV25-1
abundance: .
d_gene: .
len: 15
j_gene: TRBJ1-1
CDR3nt: TGTGCCAGCAGTGAGTATAAGGGTATGAACACTGAAGCTTTCTTT
CDR3aa: CASSEYKGMNTEAFF

v_gene: TRBV4-2
abundance: .
d_gene: TRBD2
len: 20
j_gene: TRBJ2-3
CDR3nt: TGTGCCAGCAGCCAAGCCGGAGGGACTAGTCAAACTTTTAGCACAGATACGCAGTATTTT
CDR3aa: CASSQAGGTSQTFSTDTQYF

v_gene: TRBV7-7
abundance: few
d_gene: TRBD1
len: 13
j_gene: TRBJ2-1
CDR3nt: TGTGCTAGCGGAAGGACAGGGCGTGCTGAGCAGTTCTTC
CDR3aa: CASGRTGRAEQFF

v_gene: TRBV19
abundance: .
d_gene: TRBD1
len: 12
j_gene: TRBJ1-1
CDR3nt: TGTGCCAGTAGTGGGACAGGGCGTTTGGCTTTCTTT
CDR3aa: CASSGTGRLAFF

v_gene: TRBV4-2
abundance: .
d_gene: .
len: 16
j_gene: TRBJ2-7
CDR3nt: TGTGCCAGCAGCCAAGATCTTTGGAGGGCCTCCTACGAGCAGTACTTC
CDR3aa: CASSQDLWRASYEQYF

v_gene: TRBV5-1
abundance: .
d_gene: .
len: 15
j_gene: TRBJ1-1
CDR3nt: TGCGCCAGCAGCTTGGATCAGGGAGCGAACACTGAAGCTTTCTTT
CDR3aa: CASSLDQGANTEAFF

v_gene: TRBV19
abundance: .
d_gene: .
len: 13
j_gene: TRBJ1-2
CDR3nt: TGTGCCAGTAGTCCCCTCCCTCACTATGGCTACACCTTC
CDR3aa: CASSPLPHYGYTF

v_gene: TRBV30
abundance: .
d_gene: .
len: 13
j_gene: TRBJ1-4
CDR3nt: TGTGCCTGGAGCTCGGGGGGCAGTGAAAAACTGTTTTTT
CDR3aa: CAWSSGGSEKLFF

v_gene: TRBV9
abundance: .
d_gene: .
len: 15
j_gene: TRBJ2-3
CDR3nt: TGTGCCAGCAGCGTAGCTCAGGGGGGAATGGGTACGCAGTATTTT
CDR3aa: CASSVAQGGMGTQYF

v_gene: TRBV29-1
abundance: .
d_gene: TRBD1
len: 12
j_gene: TRBJ1-2
CDR3nt: TGCAGCGTTGGACAGGGGGCCATTGGCTACACCTTC
CDR3aa: CSVGQGAIGYTF